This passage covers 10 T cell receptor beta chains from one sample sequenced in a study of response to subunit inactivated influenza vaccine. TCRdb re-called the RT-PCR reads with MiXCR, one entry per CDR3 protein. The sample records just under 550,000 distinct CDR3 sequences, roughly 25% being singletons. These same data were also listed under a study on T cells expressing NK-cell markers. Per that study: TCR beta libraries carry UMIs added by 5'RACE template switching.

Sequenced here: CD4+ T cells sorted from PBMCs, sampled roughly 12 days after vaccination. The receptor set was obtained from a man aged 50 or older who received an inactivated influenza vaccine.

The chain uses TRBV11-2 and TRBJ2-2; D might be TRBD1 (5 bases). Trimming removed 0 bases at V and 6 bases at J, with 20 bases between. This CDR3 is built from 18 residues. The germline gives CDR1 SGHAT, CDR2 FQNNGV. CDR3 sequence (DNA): TGTGCCAGCAGCTTAGAGGGAATGGGGCTACCGGGCGCCGGGGAGCTGTTTTTT. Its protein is CASSLEGMGLPGAGELFF.

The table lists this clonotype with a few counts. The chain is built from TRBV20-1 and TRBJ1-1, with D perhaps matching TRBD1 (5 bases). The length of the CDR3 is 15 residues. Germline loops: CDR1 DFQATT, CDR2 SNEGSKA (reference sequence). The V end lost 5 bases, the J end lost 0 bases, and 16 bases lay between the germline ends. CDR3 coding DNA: TGCAGTGCTGTGCAGGGAGTTCTAGTGAACACTGAAGCTTTCTTT. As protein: CSAVQGVLVNTEAFF.

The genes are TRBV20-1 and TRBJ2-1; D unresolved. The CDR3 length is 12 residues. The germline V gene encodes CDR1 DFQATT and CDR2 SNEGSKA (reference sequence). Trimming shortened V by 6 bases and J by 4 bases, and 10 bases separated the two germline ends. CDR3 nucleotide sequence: TGCAGTGCGGCGGCGACGTACAATGAGCAGTTCTTC. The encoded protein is CSAAATYNEQFF.

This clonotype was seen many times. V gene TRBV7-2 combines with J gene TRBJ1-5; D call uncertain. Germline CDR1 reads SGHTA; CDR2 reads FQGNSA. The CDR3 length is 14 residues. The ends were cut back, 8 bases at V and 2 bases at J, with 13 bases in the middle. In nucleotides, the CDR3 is TGTGCCAGCTCACCGGGTACTGGCAATCAGCCCCAGCATTTT. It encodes CASSPGTGNQPQHF.

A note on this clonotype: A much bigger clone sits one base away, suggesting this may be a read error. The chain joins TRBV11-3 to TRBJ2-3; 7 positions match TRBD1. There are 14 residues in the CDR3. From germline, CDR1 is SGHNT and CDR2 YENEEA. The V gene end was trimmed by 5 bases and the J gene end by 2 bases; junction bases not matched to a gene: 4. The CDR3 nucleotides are TGTGCCAGCAGCAAGGGACAGAACACAGATACGCAGTATTTT. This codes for CASSKGQNTDTQYF. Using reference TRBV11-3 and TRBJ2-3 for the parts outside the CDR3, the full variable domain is EAGVVQSPRYKIIEKKQPVAFWCNPISGHNTLYWYLQNLGQGPELLIRYENEEAVDDSQLPKDRFSAERLKGVDSTLKIQPAELGDSAVYLCASSKGQNTDTQYFGPGTRLTVL.

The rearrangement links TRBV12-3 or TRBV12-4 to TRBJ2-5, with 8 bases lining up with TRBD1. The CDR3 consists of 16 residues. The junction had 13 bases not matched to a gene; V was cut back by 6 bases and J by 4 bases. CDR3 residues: CASRHARGRGPETQYF. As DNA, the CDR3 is TGTGCCAGCAGGCACGCGCGGGGCAGGGGGCCAGAGACCCAGTACTTC.

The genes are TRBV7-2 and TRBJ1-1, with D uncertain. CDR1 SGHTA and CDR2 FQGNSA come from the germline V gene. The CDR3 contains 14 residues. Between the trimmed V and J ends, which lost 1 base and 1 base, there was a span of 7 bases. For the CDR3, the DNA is TGTGCCAGCAGCTTAGTGTCGGGGAACACTGAAGCTTTCTTT. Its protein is CASSLVSGNTEAFF.

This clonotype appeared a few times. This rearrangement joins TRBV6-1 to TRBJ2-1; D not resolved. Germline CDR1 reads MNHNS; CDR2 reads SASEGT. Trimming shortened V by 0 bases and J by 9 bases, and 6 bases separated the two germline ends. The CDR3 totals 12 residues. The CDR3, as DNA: TGTGCCAGCAGTGAAGCGCGGAGTGAGCAGTTCTTC. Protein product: CASSEARSEQFF.

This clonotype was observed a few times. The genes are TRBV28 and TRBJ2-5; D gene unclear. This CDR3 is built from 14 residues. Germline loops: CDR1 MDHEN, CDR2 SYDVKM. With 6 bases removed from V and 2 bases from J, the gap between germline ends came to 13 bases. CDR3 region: CASRPPTPQETQYF. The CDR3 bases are TGTGCCAGCAGGCCGCCGACTCCTCAAGAGACCCAGTACTTC.

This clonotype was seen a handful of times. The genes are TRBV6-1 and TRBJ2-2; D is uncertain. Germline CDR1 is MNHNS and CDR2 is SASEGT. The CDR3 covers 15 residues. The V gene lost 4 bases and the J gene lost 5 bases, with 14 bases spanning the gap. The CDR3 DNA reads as TGTGCCAGCAGTGGGTATCTGGGTCAGACCGGGGAGCTGTTTTTT. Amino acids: CASSGYLGQTGELFF.